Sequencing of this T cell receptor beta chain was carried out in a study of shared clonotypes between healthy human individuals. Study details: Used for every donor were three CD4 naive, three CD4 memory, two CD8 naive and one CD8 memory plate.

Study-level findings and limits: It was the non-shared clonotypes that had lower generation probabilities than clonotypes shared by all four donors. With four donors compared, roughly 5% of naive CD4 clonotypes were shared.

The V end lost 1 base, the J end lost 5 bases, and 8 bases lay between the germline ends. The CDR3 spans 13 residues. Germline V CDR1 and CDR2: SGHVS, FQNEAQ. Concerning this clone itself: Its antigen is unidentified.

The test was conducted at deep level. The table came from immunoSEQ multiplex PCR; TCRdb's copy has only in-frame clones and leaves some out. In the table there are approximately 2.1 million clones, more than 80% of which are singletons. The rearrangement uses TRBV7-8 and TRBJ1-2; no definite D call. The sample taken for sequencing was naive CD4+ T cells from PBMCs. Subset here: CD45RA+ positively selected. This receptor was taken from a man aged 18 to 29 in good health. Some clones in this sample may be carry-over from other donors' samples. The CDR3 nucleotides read TGTGCCAGCAGCTTAGGACAAGAATATGGCTACACCTTC. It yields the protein CASSLGQEYGYTF.